The clone carrying this TCR beta chain showed up just a few times. Clones were read by immunoSEQ multiplex PCR, and TCRdb kept only the in-frame ones, dropping some. The table lists about 64,000 clones, more than 60% of them singletons. The CDR3 extends over 15 amino acids. Germline CDR1 reads GTSNPN; CDR2 reads SVGIG (reference sequence). Deletions cut 2 bases from V and 1 base from J, with 14 bases between. The sample comes from a study of pediatric ulcerative colitis. The chain joins TRBV30 to TRBJ1-1, with D hard to call. The sample comprised blood. This sequence originates from a boy younger than 18 with moderate ulcerative colitis. CDR3 region: CAWSRPQGRNTEAFF. The CDR3 DNA sequence: TGTGCCTGGAGTCGGCCCCAAGGGAGGAACACTGAAGCTTTCTTT.